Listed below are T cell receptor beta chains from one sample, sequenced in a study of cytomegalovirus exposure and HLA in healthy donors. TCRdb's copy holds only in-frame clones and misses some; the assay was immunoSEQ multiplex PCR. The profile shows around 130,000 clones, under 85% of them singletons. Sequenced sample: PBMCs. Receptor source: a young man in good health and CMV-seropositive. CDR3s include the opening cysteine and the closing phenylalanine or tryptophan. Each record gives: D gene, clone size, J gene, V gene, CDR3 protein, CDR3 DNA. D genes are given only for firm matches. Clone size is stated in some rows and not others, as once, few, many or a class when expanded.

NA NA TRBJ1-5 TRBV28 CASSTEIRPQHF TGTGCCAGCAGCACAGAAATTCGGCCCCAGCATTTT
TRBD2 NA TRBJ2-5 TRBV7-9 CASSLGLAGPETQYF TGTGCCAGCAGCTTGGGACTAGCGGGACCAGAGACCCAGTACTTC
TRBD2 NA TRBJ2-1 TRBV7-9 CASSLAGGDEQFF TGTGCCAGCAGCTTAGCGGGGGGGGATGAGCAGTTCTTC
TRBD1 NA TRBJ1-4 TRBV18 CASSPSLRDRDLLNEKLFF TGTGCCAGCTCACCAAGCCTCCGGGACAGGGACCTCCTGAATGAAAAACTGTTTTTT
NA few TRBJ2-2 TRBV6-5 CASSEARELFF TGTGCCAGCTCGGAGGCCCGGGAGCTGTTTTTT
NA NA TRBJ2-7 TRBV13 CASSPIGSPLHEQYF TGTGCCAGCAGCCCCATCGGGAGCCCGCTCCACGAGCAGTACTTC
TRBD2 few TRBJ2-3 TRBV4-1 CASSSRASGGEDTQYF TGCGCCAGCAGCTCCAGGGCTAGCGGAGGGGAAGATACGCAGTATTTT
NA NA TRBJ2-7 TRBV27 CASSLSPTGIDEQYF TGTGCCAGCAGTTTATCCCCCACAGGGATCGACGAGCAGTACTTC
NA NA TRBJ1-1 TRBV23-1 CARVAGALNTEAFF TGCGCCAGAGTCGCGGGCGCCCTAAACACTGAGGCTTTCTTT
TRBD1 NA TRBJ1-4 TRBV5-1 CASSFGTGVEKLFF TGCGCCAGCAGCTTTGGGACAGGGGTGGAAAAACTGTTTTTT
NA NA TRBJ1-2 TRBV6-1 CASRITGDLDTF TGTGCCAGCAGAATAACCGGGGACTTGGACACCTTC
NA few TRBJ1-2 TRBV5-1 CASSGQGNYGYTF TGCGCCAGCAGCGGCCAGGGTAACTATGGCTACACCTTC
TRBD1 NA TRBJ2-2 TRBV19 CASLPGQSRELFF TGTGCCAGCCTACCGGGACAGTCCCGGGAGCTGTTTTTT
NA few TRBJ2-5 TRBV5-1 CASSLTTADETQYF TGCGCCAGCAGCCTGACTACTGCGGACGAGACCCAGTACTTC
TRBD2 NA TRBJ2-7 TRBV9 CASSGSGRVVPYEQYF TGTGCCAGCAGCGGTAGCGGGAGGGTGGTCCCCTACGAGCAGTACTTC
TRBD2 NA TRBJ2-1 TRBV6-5 CASRSGTSGHNEQFF TGTGCCAGCAGATCCGGGACTAGCGGACACAATGAGCAGTTCTTC
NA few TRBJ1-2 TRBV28 CASSLGGLGYTF TGTGCCAGCAGTTTGGGGGGACTTGGCTACACCTTC
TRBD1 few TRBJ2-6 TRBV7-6 CASSPVPGDSSGANVLTF TGTGCCAGCAGCCCCGTTCCCGGGGACAGCTCTGGGGCCAACGTCCTGACTTTC
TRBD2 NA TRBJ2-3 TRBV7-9 CASSTPRTSGRASDTQYF TGTGCCAGCAGCACCCCTAGGACTAGCGGGAGGGCCTCAGATACGCAGTATTTT
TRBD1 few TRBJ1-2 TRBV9 CASSVGGTGGYGYTF TGTGCCAGCAGCGTAGGGGGGACAGGGGGGTATGGCTACACCTTC
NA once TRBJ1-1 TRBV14 CASSAGLTEAFF TGTGCCAGCAGCGCAGGCCTCACTGAAGCTTTCTTT
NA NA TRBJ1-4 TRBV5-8 CASSLGREKLFF TGTGCCAGCAGCTTGGGTCGGGAAAAACTGTTTTTT
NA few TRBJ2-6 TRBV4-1 CASSRHSLLRANGLTF TGCGCCAGCAGCCGACACTCCCTTTTGAGAGCCAACGGCCTGACTTTC